Listed here are 4 T cell receptor beta chains from one sample, sequenced in a study of response to subunit inactivated influenza vaccine. In TCRdb, the RT-PCR reads were re-called with MiXCR into one record per CDR3 protein. The sample lists around 790,000 distinct CDR3 sequences; less than 25% were seen once. The sample was PBMCs from blood, taken approximately 5 days after vaccination. The origin of the receptors is a man over 45 who received an inactivated influenza vaccine.

The chain joins TRBV12-3 or TRBV12-4 to TRBJ2-5; tentatively, D is TRBD1 (5 bases). This CDR3 spans 13 amino acids. The V and J ends lost 9 bases and 1 base respectively, with 12 bases between them. The CDR3 DNA sequence: TGTGCCAGTAAAACAGGAGTCCAAGAGACCCAGTACTTC. Residues: CASKTGVQETQYF.

This clonotype has more than one count but fewer than ten. This chain joins TRBV5-1 and TRBJ2-2; perhaps TRBD1 as D (6 bases). Trimming removed 4 bases at V and 5 bases at J, with 12 bases between. This CDR3 is built from 14 residues. Looked up from germline, CDR1 is SGHRS and CDR2 is YFSETQ. The CDR3 here is CASSLGQKTGELFF. The DNA of the CDR3 is TGCGCCAGCAGCCTCGGACAGAAGACCGGGGAGCTGTTTTTT.

This clonotype was seen only a few times. V gene TRBV6-1 combines with J gene TRBJ2-1, with D unclear. V lost 8 bases, J lost 2 bases, and 10 bases lay in between. Germline loops: CDR1 MNHNS, CDR2 SASEGT. There are 13 residues in the CDR3. CDR3 nucleotides: TGTGCCAGCGAGCGCGCGGCCTACAATGAGCAGTTCTTC. Its protein product is CASERAAYNEQFF.

The chain has TRBV6-2 or TRBV6-3 and TRBJ2-7; D may be TRBD1 (6 bases). The ends were cut back, 2 bases at V and 6 bases at J, with 8 bases in the middle. The V gene's germline CDR1 is MNHEY and CDR2 SVGEGT. This CDR3 comprises 12 residues. The DNA of the CDR3 is TGTGCCAGCAGTTACACCAGGGGCGAGCAGTACTTC. As protein: CASSYTRGEQYF.